Sequencing of this TCR beta chain was carried out in a study of PD-1 blockade in classical Hodgkin lymphoma. Overall study context: Intravenous delivery of nivolumab at 3 mg/kg to patients occurred every 2 weeks.

The CDR3 contains 14 residues. With 1 base removed from V and 3 bases from J, the gap between germline ends came to 9 bases. Germline V CDR1 and CDR2: KGHSY, FQNENV. Only in-frame clones appear in the TCRdb table, and some are missing; sequencing was by immunoSEQ multiplex PCR. The data contain roughly 17,000 clones, 83% of them singletons. The time point here: cycle 4 day 1 (C4D1), after less than seven weeks of nivolumab. Relapse after autologous stem cell transplantation occurred in every patient, and brentuximab vedotin exposure varied. Best responses included complete response and partial response; otherwise, the best response was progressive disease.

The chain joins TRBV16 to TRBJ1-1; no definite D call. This specimen consisted of peripheral blood mononuclear cells (PBMCs), obtained before the fourth cycle of nivolumab. The receptor was derived from a human donor with classical Hodgkin lymphoma. The CDR3 region has the DNA TGTGCCAGCAGCCAATTTAAAGGGTACACTGAAGCTTTCTTT. Its translation: CASSQFKGYTEAFF.